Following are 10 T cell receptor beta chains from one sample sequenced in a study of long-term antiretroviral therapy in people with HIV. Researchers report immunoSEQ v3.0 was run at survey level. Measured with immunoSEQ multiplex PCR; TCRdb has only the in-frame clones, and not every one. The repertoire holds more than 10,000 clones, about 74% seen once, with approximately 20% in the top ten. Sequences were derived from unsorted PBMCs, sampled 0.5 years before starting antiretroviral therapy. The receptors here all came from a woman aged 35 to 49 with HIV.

CDR3 DNA: TGTGCCAGTTCGACCCCCGTGGAGACCCAGTACTTC. This gives the protein CASSTPVETQYF. The rearrangement uses TRBV9 and TRBJ2-5; no clear D gene. Trimming cost V 8 bases and J 5 bases, with 13 bases left between them. Germline loops: CDR1 SGDLS, CDR2 YYNGEE. This CDR3 contains 12 residues. The variable domain in full, completed from reference TRBV9 and TRBJ2-5, reads DSGVTQTPKHLITATGQRVTLRCSPRSGDLSVYWYQQSLDQGLQFLIQYYNGEERAKGNILERFSAQQFPDLHSELNLSSLELGDSALYFCASSTPVETQYFGPGTRLLVL.

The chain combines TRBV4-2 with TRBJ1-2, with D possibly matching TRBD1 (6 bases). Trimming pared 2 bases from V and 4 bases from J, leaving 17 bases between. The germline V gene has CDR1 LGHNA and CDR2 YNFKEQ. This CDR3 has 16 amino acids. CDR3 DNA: TGTGCCAGCAGCCAAATCCCCCTACAGGGATCCTATGGCTACACCTTC. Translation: CASSQIPLQGSYGYTF.

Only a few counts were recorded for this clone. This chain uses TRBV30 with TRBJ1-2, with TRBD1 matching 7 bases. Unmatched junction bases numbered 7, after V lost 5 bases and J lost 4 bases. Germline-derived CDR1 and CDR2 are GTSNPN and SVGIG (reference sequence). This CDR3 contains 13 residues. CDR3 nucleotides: TGTGCCTGGCGGCCACAGGGGACCTATGGCTACACCTTC. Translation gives CAWRPQGTYGYTF.

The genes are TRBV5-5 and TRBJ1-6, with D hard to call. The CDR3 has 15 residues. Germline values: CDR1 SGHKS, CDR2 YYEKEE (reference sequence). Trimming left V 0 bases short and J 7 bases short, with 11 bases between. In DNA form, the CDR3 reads TGTGCCAGCAGCTTGGGGTCTGCACTCAATTCACCCCTCCACTTT. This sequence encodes CASSLGSALNSPLHF.

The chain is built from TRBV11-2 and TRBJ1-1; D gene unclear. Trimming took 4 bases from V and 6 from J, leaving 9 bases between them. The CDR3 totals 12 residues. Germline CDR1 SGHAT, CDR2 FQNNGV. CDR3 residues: CASSSSSPEAFF. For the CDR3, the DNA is TGTGCCAGCAGCTCTTCCTCCCCTGAAGCTTTCTTT.

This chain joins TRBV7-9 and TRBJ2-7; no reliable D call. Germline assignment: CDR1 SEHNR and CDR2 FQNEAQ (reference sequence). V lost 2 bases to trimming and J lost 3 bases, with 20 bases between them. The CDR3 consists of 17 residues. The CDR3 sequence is CASSLTAARPASYEQYF. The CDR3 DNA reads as TGTGCCAGCAGCTTAACTGCGGCCCGACCTGCGAGCTACGAGCAGTACTTC.

The CDR3 reads CASSQTVRLTDTQYF. The CDR3 DNA sequence: TGTGCCAGCAGTCAGACAGTTAGGCTAACAGATACGCAGTATTTT. The rearrangement links TRBV6-5 to TRBJ2-3; TRBD1 is a possible D gene (5 bases). CDR3 size: 15 residues. Germline V gene sequence: CDR1 MNHEY, CDR2 SVGAGI. V was clipped by 5 bases and J by 3 bases, with 15 bases between them.

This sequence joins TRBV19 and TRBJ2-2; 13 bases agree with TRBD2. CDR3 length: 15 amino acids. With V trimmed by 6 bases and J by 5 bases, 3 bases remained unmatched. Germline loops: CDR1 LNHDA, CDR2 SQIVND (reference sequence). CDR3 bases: TGTGCCAGTAGCCGGACTAGCGGGAGTACCGGGGAGCTGTTTTTT. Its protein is CASSRTSGSTGELFF.

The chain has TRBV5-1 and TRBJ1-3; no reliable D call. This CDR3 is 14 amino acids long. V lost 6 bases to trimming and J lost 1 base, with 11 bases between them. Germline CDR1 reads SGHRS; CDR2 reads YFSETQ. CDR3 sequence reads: CASNPGGSGNTIYF. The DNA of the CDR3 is TGCGCCAGCAATCCGGGTGGATCTGGAAACACCATATATTTT.

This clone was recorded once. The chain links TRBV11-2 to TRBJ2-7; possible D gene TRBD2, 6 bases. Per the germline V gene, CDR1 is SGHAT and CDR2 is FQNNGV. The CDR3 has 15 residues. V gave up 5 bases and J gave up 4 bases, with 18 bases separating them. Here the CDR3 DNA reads TGTGCCAGCAGCCTTGATGCGTCAGGGACTTACGAGCAGTACTTC. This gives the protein CASSLDASGTYEQYF. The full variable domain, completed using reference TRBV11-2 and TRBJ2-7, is EAGVAQSPRYKIIEKRQSVAFWCNPISGHATLYWYQQILGQGPKLLIQFQNNGVVDDSQLPKDRFSAERLKGVDSTLKIQPAKLEDSAVYLCASSLDASGTYEQYFGPGTRLTVT.